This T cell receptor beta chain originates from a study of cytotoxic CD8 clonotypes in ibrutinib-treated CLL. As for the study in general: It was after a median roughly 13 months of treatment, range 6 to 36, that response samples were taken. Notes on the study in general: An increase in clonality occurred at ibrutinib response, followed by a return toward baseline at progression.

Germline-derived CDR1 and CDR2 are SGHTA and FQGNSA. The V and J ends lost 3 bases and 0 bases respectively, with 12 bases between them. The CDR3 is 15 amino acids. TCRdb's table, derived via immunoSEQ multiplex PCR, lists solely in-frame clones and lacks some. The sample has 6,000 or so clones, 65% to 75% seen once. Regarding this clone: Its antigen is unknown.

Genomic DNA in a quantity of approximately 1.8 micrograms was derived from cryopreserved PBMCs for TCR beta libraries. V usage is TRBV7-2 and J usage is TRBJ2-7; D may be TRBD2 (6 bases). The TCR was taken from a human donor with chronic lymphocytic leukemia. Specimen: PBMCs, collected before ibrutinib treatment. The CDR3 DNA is TGTGCCAGCAGCTTGGCGGGAAGTCACTCCTACGAGCAGTACTTC. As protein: CASSLAGSHSYEQYF.